These T cell receptor beta chains were read from a single sample in a study of blood T cell repertoires in COVID-19. Produced via immunoSEQ multiplex PCR; TCRdb's table is partial and in-frame only. This table has approximately 89,000 clones, more than 65% appearing once. The sample was peripheral blood. The receptors shown here come from a man aged 65 to 79 with COVID-19, enrolled during active disease. The CDR3 runs from the conserved cysteine through the conserved F or W. The order of the fields is clone size, J gene, D gene, V gene, CDR3 length, CDR3 protein, CDR3 DNA. The D gene is left open where the match is weak. A row's size may be missing; if present it is once, few, many or a size class.

abundance: NA; j_gene: TRBJ2-3; d_gene: NA; v_gene: TRBV5-6; len: 11; CDR3aa: CASSHRDTQYF; CDR3nt: TGTGCCAGCAGCCACAGAGATACGCAGTATTTT
abundance: few; j_gene: TRBJ2-1; d_gene: NA; v_gene: TRBV19; len: 14; CDR3aa: CASSPSWSNGEQFF; CDR3nt: TGTGCCAGTAGTCCCTCGTGGAGTAATGGTGAGCAGTTCTTC
abundance: NA; j_gene: TRBJ2-1; d_gene: TRBD2; v_gene: TRBV3-1/TRBV3-2; len: 16; CDR3aa: CASSPEIAGGPHEQFF; CDR3nt: TGTGCCAGCAGCCCTGAGATAGCGGGGGGCCCCCATGAGCAGTTCTTC
abundance: NA; j_gene: TRBJ2-7; d_gene: NA; v_gene: TRBV29-1; len: 13; CDR3aa: CSALWPATYEQYF; CDR3nt: TGCAGCGCCCTCTGGCCCGCAACCTACGAGCAGTACTTC
abundance: NA; j_gene: TRBJ1-2; d_gene: TRBD1; v_gene: TRBV18; len: 16; CDR3aa: CASSSISTGVSDGYTF; CDR3nt: TGTGCCAGCTCATCAATCTCGACAGGGGTCTCTGATGGCTACACCTTC
abundance: NA; j_gene: TRBJ2-3; d_gene: TRBD1; v_gene: TRBV28; len: 15; CDR3aa: CASSSGQGITDTQYF; CDR3nt: TGTGCCAGCAGTTCGGGACAGGGGATCACAGATACGCAGTATTTT
abundance: NA; j_gene: TRBJ2-1; d_gene: TRBD2; v_gene: TRBV19; len: 15; CDR3aa: CASSPQTSGRKEQFF; CDR3nt: TGTGCCAGTAGTCCCCAGACTAGCGGGAGGAAAGAGCAGTTCTTC
abundance: NA; j_gene: TRBJ1-5; d_gene: NA; v_gene: TRBV19; len: 15; CDR3aa: CASSIGRGGNQPQHF; CDR3nt: TGTGCCAGTAGTATCGGACGGGGGGGCAATCAGCCCCAGCATTTT
abundance: NA; j_gene: TRBJ1-1; d_gene: TRBD1; v_gene: TRBV28; len: 15; CDR3aa: CASSPRQGIKTEAFF; CDR3nt: TGTGCCAGCAGTCCGAGACAGGGTATTAAGACTGAAGCTTTCTTT
abundance: NA; j_gene: TRBJ2-7; d_gene: TRBD2; v_gene: TRBV27; len: 15; CDR3aa: CASSLAGGYLYEQYF; CDR3nt: TGTGCCAGCAGTTTAGCGGGAGGGTATCTATACGAGCAGTACTTC
abundance: NA; j_gene: TRBJ1-5; d_gene: TRBD1; v_gene: TRBV5-6; len: 16; CDR3aa: CASSRTGTGGGQPQHF; CDR3nt: TGTGCCAGCAGCCGGACCGGGACAGGGGGCGGGCAGCCCCAGCATTTT
abundance: few; j_gene: TRBJ2-7; d_gene: TRBD2; v_gene: TRBV3-1/TRBV3-2; len: 14; CDR3aa: CASSHGGRAIEQYF; CDR3nt: TGTGCCAGCAGCCACGGCGGGAGGGCCATAGAACAGTACTTC
abundance: NA; j_gene: TRBJ1-1; d_gene: TRBD1; v_gene: TRBV5-4; len: 16; CDR3aa: CASRTGTGAGNTEAFF; CDR3nt: TGTGCCAGCAGGACCGGGACAGGGGCGGGGAACACTGAAGCTTTCTTT
abundance: NA; j_gene: TRBJ2-3; d_gene: NA; v_gene: TRBV20-1; len: 14; CDR3aa: CSASIPQGTDTQYF; CDR3nt: TGCAGTGCTAGTATCCCACAGGGCACAGATACGCAGTATTTT
abundance: NA; j_gene: TRBJ2-2; d_gene: TRBD2; v_gene: TRBV10-3; len: 17; CDR3aa: CAISEGAGGRNTGELFF; CDR3nt: TGTGCCATCAGTGAAGGTGCGGGAGGTAGGAACACCGGGGAGCTGTTTTTT
abundance: NA; j_gene: TRBJ1-5; d_gene: NA; v_gene: TRBV28; len: 13; CDR3aa: CASKTQNNQPQHF; CDR3nt: TGTGCCAGCAAGACACAGAACAATCAGCCCCAGCATTTT